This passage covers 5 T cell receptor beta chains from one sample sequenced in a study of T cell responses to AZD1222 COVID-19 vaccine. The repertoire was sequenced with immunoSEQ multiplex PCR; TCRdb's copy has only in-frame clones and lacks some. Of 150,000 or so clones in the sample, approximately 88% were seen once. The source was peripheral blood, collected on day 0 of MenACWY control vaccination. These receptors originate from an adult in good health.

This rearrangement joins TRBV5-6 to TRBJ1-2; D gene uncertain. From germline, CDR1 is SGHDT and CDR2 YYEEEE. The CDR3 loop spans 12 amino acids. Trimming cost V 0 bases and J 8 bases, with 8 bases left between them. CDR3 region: CASSLDFLGYTF. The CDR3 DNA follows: TGTGCCAGCAGCTTGGATTTTTTGGGCTACACCTTC.

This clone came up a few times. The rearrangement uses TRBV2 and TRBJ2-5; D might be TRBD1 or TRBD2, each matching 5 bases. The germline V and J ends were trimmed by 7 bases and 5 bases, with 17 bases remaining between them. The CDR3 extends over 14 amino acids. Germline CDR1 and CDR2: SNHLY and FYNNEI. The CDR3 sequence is CASTISGSEETQYF. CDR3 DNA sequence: TGTGCCAGCACCATATCAGGGAGCGAGGAGACCCAGTACTTC.

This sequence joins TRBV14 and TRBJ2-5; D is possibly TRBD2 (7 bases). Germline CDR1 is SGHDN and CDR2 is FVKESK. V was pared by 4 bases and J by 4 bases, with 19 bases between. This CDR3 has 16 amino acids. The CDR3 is CASSPSPPGGRETQYF. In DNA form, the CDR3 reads TGTGCCAGCAGCCCGAGCCCTCCGGGGGGCCGAGAGACCCAGTACTTC.

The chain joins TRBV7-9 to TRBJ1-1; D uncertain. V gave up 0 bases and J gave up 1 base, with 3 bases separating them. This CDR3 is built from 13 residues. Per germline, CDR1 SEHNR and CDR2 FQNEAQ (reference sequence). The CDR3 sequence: CASSLAANTEAFF. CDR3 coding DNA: TGTGCCAGCAGCTTAGCGGCGAACACTGAAGCTTTCTTT.

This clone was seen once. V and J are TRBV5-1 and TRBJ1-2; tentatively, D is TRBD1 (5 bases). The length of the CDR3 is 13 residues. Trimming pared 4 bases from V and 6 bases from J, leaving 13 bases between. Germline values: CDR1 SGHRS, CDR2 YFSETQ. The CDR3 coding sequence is TGCGCCAGCAGCCCGGCGGCAGGGCATGGCTACACCTTC. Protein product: CASSPAAGHGYTF. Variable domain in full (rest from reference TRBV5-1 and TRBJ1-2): KAGVTQTPRYLIKTRGQQVTLSCSPISGHRSVSWYQQTPGQGLQFLFEYFSETQRNKGNFPGRFSGRQFSNSRSEMNVSTLELGDSALYLCASSPAAGHGYTFGSGTRLTVV.